These 18 T cell receptor beta chains were all obtained from the same sample, sequenced in a study of blood T cell repertoires in COVID-19 (dated by TCRdb to the early 2020s). The method behind the library was the immunoSEQ multiplex PCR assay. TCRdb mirrors the immuneACCESS table, restricted to in-frame sequences. Some clones are absent from its copies; in checked studies, under half trace to an unresolved V gene, and the reason for the others is unknown. This sample lists hundreds of thousands of clones; around 90% were detected once. Jointly, the top ten make up about 0.65% of the sample. The sample was peripheral blood. Receptors were obtained from a human donor in a cohort sampled during active COVID-19.

The chain uses TRBV6-5 and TRBJ1-1, with 10 bases identical to TRBD1. The J segment lost 1 base and the V segment lost 6 bases, leaving 2 bases of the junction unmatched. The CDR3 consists of 14 residues. Germline CDR1 is MNHEY and CDR2 is SVGAGI. The CDR3 nucleotides are TGTGCCAGCAGGGACAGGGGGAAGAACACTGAAGCTTTCTTT. Its translation: CASRDRGKNTEAFF.

This chain links TRBV18 with TRBJ2-7; TRBD1 might be the D (6 bases). There are 14 residues in the CDR3. Germline V gene data show CDR1 as KGHSH and CDR2 as LQKENI. Deletions cut 4 bases from V and 0 bases from J, with 10 bases between. CDR3 sequence: CASSLRTDSYEQYF. In DNA, the CDR3 is TGTGCCAGCTCACTCCGGACAGACTCCTACGAGCAGTACTTC.

The gene calls are TRBV11-2 and TRBJ1-2, with no clear D. V was shortened by 5 bases and J by 8 bases, with 21 bases between the two germline ends. Germline lookup yields CDR1 SGHAT and CDR2 FQNNGV. This CDR3 comprises 15 residues. Here the CDR3 reads CASSPLGNVAGGYTF. The CDR3 DNA follows: TGTGCCAGCAGCCCCCTTGGAAACGTCGCGGGGGGCTACACCTTC.

This clone was seen a single time. The CDR3 region has the DNA TGTGCCAGCAGCGTAGAAATGAGGGATACTGAAGCTTTCTTT. Translated, it gives CASSVEMRDTEAFF. The V call is TRBV9, the J call TRBJ1-1; D unclear. Germline V gene lookup returns CDR1 SGDLS and CDR2 YYNGEE. V shed 0 bases and J shed 5 bases, with 11 bases lying between them. This CDR3 contains 14 residues.

The genes are TRBV11-1 and TRBJ1-6; 7 nucleotides line up with TRBD1. This CDR3 has 16 amino acids. Per germline, CDR1 SGHAT and CDR2 FQDESV (reference sequence). The V segment lost 3 bases and the J segment 8 bases; nucleotides outside the gene matches: 10. CDR3 loop: CASSFAPTGKDSPLHF. DNA of the CDR3: TGTGCCAGCAGCTTTGCGCCGACAGGGAAAGATTCACCCCTCCACTTT.

The chain joins TRBV4-2 to TRBJ1-2, with D possibly TRBD1 on 5 matching bases. Germline CDR1 and CDR2: LGHNA and YNFKEQ. This CDR3 comprises 14 residues. The ends were cut back, 1 base at V and 7 bases at J, with 13 bases in the middle. The CDR3 region has the DNA TGTGCCAGCAGCCAAGTCGGAGGGACTGCTGGCTACACCTTC. As protein: CASSQVGGTAGYTF.

The chain employs TRBV9 and TRBJ2-3; the D gene is possibly TRBD2 (6 bases). The V and J ends lost 4 bases and 2 bases respectively, with 17 bases between them. This CDR3 is 16 amino acids long. Germline CDR1 SGDLS, CDR2 YYNGEE. CDR3 sequence (DNA): TGTGCCAGCAGCCCCATCGCGGGACTCTACACAGATACGCAGTATTTT. As protein: CASSPIAGLYTDTQYF.

The chain combines TRBV7-2 with TRBJ2-7; D is ambiguous. With 1 base removed from V and 3 bases from J, the gap between germline ends came to 10 bases. CDR3 size: 14 residues. Per the germline V gene, CDR1 is SGHTA and CDR2 is FQGNSA. The CDR3 here is CASSLDWSVYEQYF. The CDR3 nucleotides are TGTGCCAGCAGCTTAGATTGGTCAGTCTACGAGCAGTACTTC.

The chain recombines TRBV6-2 or TRBV6-3 with TRBJ2-6; D unclear. Germline CDR1 and CDR2: MNHEY and SVGEGT. V shed 5 bases and J shed 0 bases, with 8 bases lying between them. The CDR3 consists of 15 residues. The CDR3 is CASSAFSSGANVLTF. Here the CDR3 DNA reads TGTGCCAGCAGTGCCTTCAGCTCTGGGGCCAACGTCCTGACTTTC.

The rearrangement uses TRBV6-5 and TRBJ1-3; D not certain. Germline V lookup: CDR1 MNHEY, CDR2 SVGAGI. V lost 9 bases and J lost 8, with 11 bases in between. CDR3 size: 11 residues. The CDR3 DNA follows: TGTGCCAGTCCAACAGCCCACACCATATATTTT. Its translation: CASPTAHTIYF.

The chain joins TRBV5-4 to TRBJ2-2; 14 bases match TRBD2. V shed 7 bases, J shed 4 bases, and the junction held 9 bases outside the gene matches. The CDR3 consists of 17 residues. Germline-derived CDR1 and CDR2 are SGHNT and YYREEE (reference sequence). In DNA, the CDR3 is TGTGCCAGCTCGGGGACTAGCGGGAGATTTAGCACCGGGGAGCTGTTTTTT. It encodes CASSGTSGRFSTGELFF.

The chain is built from TRBV5-8 and TRBJ2-7; TRBD1 aligns across 10 bases. J lost 2 bases, V lost 4 bases, and 6 bases had no gene match. Germline CDR1 reads SGHTS; CDR2 reads YDEGEE. This CDR3 comprises 15 residues. CDR3 amino acids: CASSPGQGRPYEQYF. CDR3 bases: TGTGCCAGCAGCCCGGGACAGGGGCGGCCCTACGAGCAGTACTTC.

The J gene is TRBJ2-7, the V gene TRBV28; TRBD2 might be the D (5 bases). There are 19 residues in the CDR3. The germline gives CDR1 MDHEN, CDR2 SYDVKM. The V end lost 2 bases, the J end lost 2 bases, and 25 bases lay between the germline ends. The CDR3, as DNA: TGTGCCAGCAGTTTAAGGCTAGCAGCGACCGAACTCCCTACCTACGAGCAGTACTTC. Translation gives CASSLRLAATELPTYEQYF.

In this sample, this clone turned up a few times. CDR3 residues: CASAERGVNTEAFF. The CDR3 DNA reads as TGTGCCAGCGCCGAACGGGGAGTGAACACTGAAGCTTTCTTT. V gene TRBV6-5 combines with J gene TRBJ1-1, with D unresolved. This CDR3 spans 14 amino acids. The ends were cut back, 8 bases at V and 0 bases at J, with 13 bases in the middle. Germline V CDR1 and CDR2: MNHEY, SVGAGI.

The rearrangement uses TRBV5-1 and TRBJ2-7; the D gene is possibly TRBD2 (6 bases). Germline lookup yields CDR1 SGHRS and CDR2 YFSETQ. This CDR3 spans 13 amino acids. Between the trimmed V and J ends, which lost 4 bases and 2 bases, there was a span of 10 bases. CDR3 DNA: TGCGCCAGCAGCGTGGGGAGGCCCTACGAGCAGTACTTC. This sequence encodes CASSVGRPYEQYF.

The chain is built from TRBV20-1 and TRBJ2-1; D might be TRBD2 (6 bases). Trimming took off 8 bases at V and 9 bases at J, with 14 bases between the two ends. Germline CDR1 reads DFQATT; CDR2 reads SNEGSKA (reference sequence). There are 11 residues in the CDR3. The CDR3 DNA follows: TGCAGTTGCCGGGAGAAGTTTGAGCAGTTCTTC. The encoded protein is CSCREKFEQFF.

This clone showed up just a few times. The genes are TRBV2 and TRBJ1-1, with 7 bases that match TRBD1. Germline CDR1 SNHLY, CDR2 FYNNEI. The V and J ends lost 7 bases and 5 bases, in that order; junction bases with no gene match: 4. This CDR3 contains 12 residues. The CDR3 nucleotides read TGTGCCAGCAATATACAGGGGACTGAAGCTTTCTTT. It is translated as CASNIQGTEAFF.

J is TRBJ1-3 and V is TRBV19; D unresolved. In germline, CDR1 is LNHDA, CDR2 SQIVND (reference sequence). V was pared by 0 bases and J by 4 bases, with 10 bases between. The CDR3 contains 15 residues. CDR3 protein: CASSIDRNRGNTIYF. The CDR3 region has the DNA TGTGCCAGTAGTATAGATAGAAACAGAGGAAACACCATATATTTT.